This TCR beta chain was profiled in a study of technical replicates of blood from a handful of donors. The table came from immunoSEQ multiplex PCR; TCRdb's copy has only in-frame clones and leaves some out. Of over 55,000 clones in the sample, more than 70% are singletons; the top ten hold around 4.9%. CDR1 is SGHRS and CDR2 is YFSETQ in the germline V gene. V shed 0 bases and J shed 1 base, with 8 bases lying between them. The CDR3 contains 15 residues. The sample consisted of PBMCs. The rearrangement links TRBV5-1 to TRBJ1-3; D remains unclear. The sequence came from a human donor in good health. Some clones in this sample may be carry-over from other donors' samples. The CDR3 DNA follows: TGCGCCAGCAGCTTGGACGGTCCTTCTGGAAACACCATATATTTT. Translated, it gives CASSLDGPSGNTIYF. The complete variable domain, with remaining parts taken from reference TRBV5-1 and TRBJ1-3, reads KAGVTQTPRYLIKTRGQQVTLSCSPISGHRSVSWYQQTPGQGLQFLFEYFSETQRNKGNFPGRFSGRQFSNSRSEMNVSTLELGDSALYLCASSLDGPSGNTIYFGEGSWLTVV.